This TCR beta chain was profiled in a study of blood T cell repertoires in COVID-19. Study context: From T cells, B-cell-depleted T cells, or PBMCs came the material, which was cDNA or gDNA.

V lost 2 bases to trimming and J lost 2 bases, with 13 bases between them. The CDR3 contains 16 residues. Authors' methods: Estimation of nucleated cell counts was performed using reference gene primer amplification. Here immunoSEQ multiplex PCR was the method, and the copy in TCRdb shows in-frame clones only, minus some. V and J calls and clone size follow that table, whereas D and trimming were derived from the DNA. The top ten clones hold about 9.5% of a sample with around 130,000 clones, about 80% of them seen once. The receptor was isolated from a man aged 40-49 years with active or convalescent COVID-19. The sequenced sample was peripheral blood. The gene calls are TRBV23-1 and TRBJ1-5; no clear D gene. TRBV23-1 is labeled an ORF, and its function is uncertain. CDR3 in amino acids: CASSQPERDGNQPQHF. As DNA, the CDR3 is TGCGCCAGCAGTCAACCTGAGAGGGATGGCAATCAGCCCCAGCATTTT.